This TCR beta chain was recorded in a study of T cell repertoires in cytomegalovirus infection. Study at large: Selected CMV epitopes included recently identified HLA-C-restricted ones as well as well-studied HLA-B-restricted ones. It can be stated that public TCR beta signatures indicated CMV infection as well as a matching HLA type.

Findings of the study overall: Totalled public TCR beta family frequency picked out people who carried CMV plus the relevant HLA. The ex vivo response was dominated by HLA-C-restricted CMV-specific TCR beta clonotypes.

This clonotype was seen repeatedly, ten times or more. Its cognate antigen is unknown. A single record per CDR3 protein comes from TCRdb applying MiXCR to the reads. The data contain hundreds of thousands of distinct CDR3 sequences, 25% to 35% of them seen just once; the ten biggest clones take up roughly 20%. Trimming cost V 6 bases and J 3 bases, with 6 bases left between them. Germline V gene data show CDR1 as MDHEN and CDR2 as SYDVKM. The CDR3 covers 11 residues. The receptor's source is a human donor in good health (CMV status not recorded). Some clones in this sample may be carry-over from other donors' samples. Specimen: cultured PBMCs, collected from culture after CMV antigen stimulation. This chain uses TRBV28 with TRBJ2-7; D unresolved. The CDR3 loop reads CASSLNYEQYF. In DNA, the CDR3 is TGTGCCAGCAGCTTGAACTACGAGCAGTACTTC.